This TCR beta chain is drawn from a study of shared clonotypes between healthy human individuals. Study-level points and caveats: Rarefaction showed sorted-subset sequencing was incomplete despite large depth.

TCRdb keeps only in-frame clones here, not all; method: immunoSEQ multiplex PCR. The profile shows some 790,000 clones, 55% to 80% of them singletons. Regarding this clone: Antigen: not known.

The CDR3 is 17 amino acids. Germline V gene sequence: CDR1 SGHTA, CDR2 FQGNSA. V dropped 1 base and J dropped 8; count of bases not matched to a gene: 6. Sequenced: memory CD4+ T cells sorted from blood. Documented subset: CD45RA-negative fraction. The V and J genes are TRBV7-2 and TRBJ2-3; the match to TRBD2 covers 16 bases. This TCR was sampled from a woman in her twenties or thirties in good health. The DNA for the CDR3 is TGTGCCAGCAGCTTAGGAGGGACTAGCGGGAGGGCAGGTACGCAGTATTTT. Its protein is CASSLGGTSGRAGTQYF.